This TCR beta chain was profiled in a study of response to subunit inactivated influenza vaccine. General observations from the study: Authors suggested each seasonal influenza vaccination recruits few new T cells.

The V and J ends lost 1 base and 2 bases respectively, with 12 bases between them. This CDR3 has 14 amino acids. The germline gives CDR1 SQVTM, CDR2 ANQGSEA. A remark on this clonotype: Its antigen is as yet unknown.

TCRdb analysed the RT-PCR reads with MiXCR anew, one entry per CDR3 protein. The table includes around 580,000 distinct CDR3 sequences, around 13% detected once. The J gene is TRBJ2-7, the V gene TRBV29-1, with D possibly TRBD1 on 6 matching bases. The receptor comes from a man aged 50-59 years who received an inactivated influenza vaccine. Sequenced here: PBMCs from blood, sampled approximately 12 days after vaccination. CDR3 in DNA: TGCAGCGTTGAAGCGCCAGGGGATCCCTACGAGCAGTACTTC. Protein sequence: CSVEAPGDPYEQYF.